This TCR beta chain was recovered during a study of shared clonotypes between healthy human individuals. Study conclusions and caveats: Generally, estimated richness proved larger in naive subsets than it did in memory subsets.

The germline V gene has CDR1 SEHNR and CDR2 FQNEAQ (reference sequence). V lost 1 base, J lost 4 bases, and 17 bases lay in between. CDR3 size: 17 residues. The assay was immunoSEQ multiplex PCR, and TCRdb's table has in-frame clones only and misses some. Of 2 million to 2.5 million clones in the sample, 80% to 95% were seen once. Comments on this clone: Its matching antigen is unknown.

Sequenced material: naive CD4+ T cells from PBMCs. As for subset: CD45RA+ positively selected. The genes are TRBV7-9 and TRBJ1-5, with D tentatively TRBD1 (5 bases). This receptor was obtained from a young man in good health. Some clones in this sample may be carry-over from other donors' samples. The CDR3 DNA reads as TGTGCCAGCAGCTTAGTAGGACGGGACGCTGTAAATCAGCCCCAGCATTTT. Protein product: CASSLVGRDAVNQPQHF.